This is a list of T cell receptor beta chains from one sample in a study of blood T cell repertoires in COVID-19. Only in-frame clones appear in the TCRdb table, and some are missing; sequencing was by immunoSEQ multiplex PCR. This table has around 150,000 clones, about 85% appearing once. Source material: peripheral blood. These receptors originate from a woman aged 55-70 years with COVID-19, enrolled during active disease. Both conserved end residues are part of each CDR3. Fields, in order: J gene, D gene, V gene, clone size, CDR3 protein, CDR3 DNA. D genes are given only for firm matches. Rows may omit the clone size; those that give it use once, few, many or a size class.

TRBJ1-2 | NA | TRBV5-1 | NA | CASSLEGQGSGYTF | TGCGCCAGCAGCTTGGAAGGCCAGGGGAGCGGCTACACCTTC
TRBJ1-1 | NA | TRBV5-1 | NA | CASSFAVNTEAFF | TGCGCCAGCAGCTTTGCGGTGAACACTGAAGCTTTCTTT
TRBJ2-6 | NA | TRBV7-2 | NA | CASSPKRAGANVLTF | TGTGCCAGCAGCCCAAAAAGAGCTGGGGCCAACGTCCTGACTTTC
TRBJ2-5 | NA | TRBV3-1/TRBV3-2 | NA | CASSQAIEETQYF | TGTGCCAGCAGCCAAGCTATTGAAGAGACCCAGTACTTC
TRBJ1-1 | TRBD1 | TRBV3-1/TRBV3-2 | NA | CASSQNLGTGASEAFF | TGTGCCAGCAGCCAAAACTTGGGGACAGGGGCTAGTGAAGCTTTCTTT
TRBJ1-6 | NA | TRBV2 | NA | CARGSSYNSPLHF | TGTGCCAGGGGGAGCTCCTATAATTCACCCCTCCACTTT
TRBJ2-3 | TRBD1 | TRBV5-6 | NA | CASSDRGRGSTDTQYF | TGTGCCAGCAGCGACAGGGGGCGCGGCTCTACAGATACGCAGTATTTT
TRBJ2-7 | TRBD2 | TRBV25-1 | NA | CASSPGLAGDEQYF | TGTGCCAGCAGCCCGGGACTAGCGGGAGACGAGCAGTACTTC
TRBJ1-2 | NA | TRBV7-9 | many | CASSVDSPNWRGLTF | TGTGCCAGCAGTGTCGACAGTCCCAACTGGAGGGGCTTAACCTTC
TRBJ2-1 | TRBD2 | TRBV6-5 | NA | CASSLTSGGHNEQFF | TGTGCCAGCAGCCTGACTAGCGGGGGGCACAATGAGCAGTTCTTC
TRBJ2-3 | TRBD2 | TRBV10-3 | once | CAIGLAGNTQYF | TGTGCCATTGGACTAGCGGGGAATACGCAGTATTTT
TRBJ2-3 | TRBD2 | TRBV7-9 | NA | CASSLKAGGVDTQYF | TGTGCCAGCAGCTTAAAGGCGGGAGGGGTAGATACGCAGTATTTT
TRBJ1-6 | NA | TRBV9 | NA | CASSVEGTSNSPLHF | TGTGCCAGCAGCGTAGAAGGGACATCTAATTCACCCCTCCACTTT
TRBJ1-2 | NA | TRBV19 | NA | CASRSGGQVYGYTF | TGTGCCAGTAGGTCTGGAGGGCAGGTTTATGGCTACACCTTC
TRBJ1-1 | TRBD1 | TRBV20-1 | NA | CSAGWDSEAFF | TGCAGTGCTGGCTGGGACAGTGAAGCTTTCTTT
TRBJ1-5 | NA | TRBV29-1 | NA | CSVEWPRPTYSNQPQHF | TGCAGCGTTGAATGGCCGAGGCCCACATATAGCAATCAGCCCCAGCATTTT
TRBJ2-7 | NA | TRBV13 | NA | CASRLAGPQNEQYF | TGTGCCAGCAGGTTAGCAGGGCCTCAGAACGAGCAGTACTTC
TRBJ2-2 | TRBD2 | TRBV6-1 | NA | CASSELAGGPGELFF | TGTGCCAGCAGTGAACTAGCGGGAGGGCCCGGGGAGCTGTTTTTT
TRBJ1-2 | TRBD1 | TRBV19 | few | CASNRQGRGYTF | TGTGCCAGTAACCGACAGGGAAGGGGCTACACCTTC
TRBJ2-7 | NA | TRBV27 | NA | CASSVPGSAYEQYF | TGTGCCAGCAGTGTCCCGGGTTCTGCCTACGAGCAGTACTTC
TRBJ2-6 | TRBD1 | TRBV4-1 | NA | CASSQDPQGAHSGANVLTF | TGCGCCAGCAGCCAAGACCCTCAGGGGGCCCACTCTGGGGCCAACGTCCTGACTTTC
TRBJ2-2 | TRBD1 | TRBV6-5 | NA | CASSTDRVRTGELFF | TGTGCCAGCAGTACCGACAGGGTTAGGACCGGGGAGCTGTTTTTT
TRBJ1-5 | NA | TRBV5-1 | NA | CASSLEGTRDQPQHF | TGCGCCAGCAGCTTGGAGGGGACAAGAGATCAGCCCCAGCATTTT
TRBJ1-1 | NA | TRBV30 | NA | CAWGGSLNTEAFF | TGTGCCTGGGGGGGCTCACTTAACACTGAAGCTTTCTTT
TRBJ1-5 | NA | TRBV24-1 | NA | CATSVPFREEIYSNQPQHF | TGTGCCACCAGTGTCCCCTTCCGGGAAGAGATTTATAGCAATCAGCCCCAGCATTTT
TRBJ1-2 | NA | TRBV9 | NA | CASSVGTTGFRDGYTF | TGTGCCAGCAGCGTAGGAACCACAGGGTTCAGGGATGGCTACACCTTC
TRBJ2-7 | TRBD2 | TRBV18 | NA | CASSPSGRRYEQYF | TGTGCCAGCTCACCTAGCGGGAGAAGGTACGAGCAGTACTTC
TRBJ1-6 | TRBD1 | TRBV11-2 | NA | CASSLIRRDRASPLHF | TGTGCCAGCAGCTTGATAAGACGGGACAGGGCTTCACCCCTCCACTTT
TRBJ1-5 | TRBD1 | TRBV19 | NA | CASSETGESQPQHF | TGTGCCAGTAGCGAGACAGGGGAGAGTCAGCCCCAGCATTTT
TRBJ2-7 | TRBD2 | TRBV19 | NA | CASSRTPGLATYEQYF | TGTGCCAGTAGTCGCACTCCGGGACTAGCTACCTACGAGCAGTACTTC
TRBJ2-3 | TRBD2 | TRBV7-7 | NA | CASSLTSENTDTQYF | TGTGCCAGCAGCTTGACTAGCGAGAACACAGATACGCAGTATTTT
TRBJ1-6 | NA | TRBV6-5 | NA | CASSLRQPLDSPLHF | TGTGCCAGCAGCCTTCGACAGCCTTTGGATTCACCCCTCCACTTT
TRBJ2-6 | TRBD1 | TRBV5-1 | NA | CASSVGTGLSGANVLTF | TGCGCCAGCAGCGTGGGGACAGGCCTCTCTGGGGCCAACGTCCTGACTTTC
TRBJ2-3 | NA | TRBV9 | NA | CASSPIITSTDTQYF | TGTGCCAGCAGCCCCATAATAACTAGCACAGATACGCAGTATTTT
TRBJ1-5 | NA | TRBV3-1/TRBV3-2 | few | CASSPTGIDQPQHF | TGTGCCAGCAGCCCCACAGGGATCGATCAGCCCCAGCATTTT
TRBJ1-1 | NA | TRBV14 | NA | CASSQVLGGASEAFF | TGTGCCAGCAGCCAAGTCCTGGGAGGTGCCTCTGAAGCTTTCTTT
TRBJ1-2 | NA | TRBV14 | NA | CASSQQGYYGYTF | TGTGCCAGCAGCCAACAGGGGTACTATGGCTACACCTTC
TRBJ1-1 | TRBD1 | TRBV11-1 | few | CASSPTGGWTEAFF | TGTGCCAGCAGCCCGACAGGGGGCTGGACTGAAGCTTTCTTT
TRBJ1-5 | TRBD1 | TRBV6-5 | NA | CASRGGQRGSGPQHF | TGTGCCAGCAGGGGGGGACAGCGAGGTTCGGGGCCCCAGCATTTT
TRBJ1-2 | TRBD1 | TRBV7-9 | NA | CASSVQGANYGYTF | TGTGCCAGCAGCGTACAGGGGGCGAACTATGGCTACACCTTC
TRBJ2-1 | TRBD2 | TRBV29-1 | NA | CSVGGTSGRAGRQFF | TGCAGCGTGGGGGGGACTAGCGGGAGGGCCGGTCGGCAGTTCTTC
TRBJ2-2 | TRBD1 | TRBV11-3 | once | CASSLGRSGGNTGELFF | TGTGCCAGCAGCTTAGGACGGTCAGGGGGCAACACCGGGGAGCTGTTTTTT
TRBJ2-6 | TRBD2 | TRBV10-1 | NA | CASSAGGAGANVLTF | TGCGCCAGCAGTGCGGGGGGAGCTGGGGCCAACGTCCTGACTTTC
TRBJ1-1 | NA | TRBV5-1 | NA | CASSLGWSTEAFF | TGCGCCAGCAGCTTGGGCTGGAGCACTGAAGCTTTCTTT
TRBJ1-5 | NA | TRBV3-1/TRBV3-2 | NA | CASSQAGGQPQHF | TGTGCCAGCAGCCAAGCCGGGGGACAGCCCCAGCATTTT
TRBJ1-1 | TRBD1 | TRBV4-1 | NA | CASSQGTGRTEAFF | TGCGCCAGCAGCCAAGGGACAGGGCGGACTGAAGCTTTCTTT
TRBJ1-2 | NA | TRBV14 | NA | CASSQERRGIDLRGYTF | TGTGCCAGCAGCCAAGAGAGGCGGGGAATAGATCTAAGGGGCTACACCTTC
TRBJ2-2 | TRBD2 | TRBV30 | few | CAWTRTRRAGELFF | TGTGCCTGGACCCGGACTAGGCGTGCCGGGGAGCTGTTTTTT
TRBJ2-2 | TRBD2 | TRBV6-5 | NA | CASHLAVTGELFF | TGTGCCAGCCATCTAGCGGTCACCGGGGAGCTGTTTTTT
TRBJ2-1 | NA | TRBV2 | NA | CAGLREAGPYNEQFF | TGTGCCGGCCTGAGGGAGGCGGGGCCCTACAATGAGCAGTTCTTC
TRBJ1-2 | NA | TRBV10-2 | NA | CASTARKEGGYTF | TGCGCCAGCACCGCGAGGAAGGAAGGTGGCTACACCTTC
TRBJ1-4 | TRBD1 | TRBV9 | NA | CASSVEQGAREKLFF | TGTGCCAGCAGCGTAGAACAGGGGGCTCGTGAAAAACTGTTTTTT
TRBJ1-5 | TRBD1 | TRBV2 | NA | CASSGGTGRIQPQHF | TGTGCCAGCAGCGGTGGGACAGGGAGAATACAGCCCCAGCATTTT
TRBJ1-5 | NA | TRBV5-1 | once | CASSEGSGQPQHF | TGCGCCAGCAGCGAGGGTTCGGGTCAGCCCCAGCATTTT
TRBJ1-5 | NA | TRBV19 | NA | CASNPQAGRNQPQHF | TGTGCCAGTAACCCGCAAGCGGGGAGAAATCAGCCCCAGCATTTT
TRBJ2-1 | TRBD2 | TRBV6-6 | NA | CASSLGTSGRYEQFF | TGTGCCAGCAGTTTAGGGACTAGCGGGAGGTATGAGCAGTTCTTC
TRBJ2-3 | TRBD2 | TRBV30 | once | CAWSLRLAGGLGTDTQYF | TGTGCCTGGAGTCTACGACTAGCGGGGGGGCTGGGCACAGATACGCAGTATTTT
TRBJ1-4 | TRBD1 | TRBV7-9 | NA | CASSSSTGGATNEKLFF | TGTGCCAGCAGCTCGTCGACAGGGGGCGCAACTAATGAAAAACTGTTTTTT
TRBJ2-2 | TRBD1 | TRBV7-3 | once | CASSQDRGDTGELFF | TGTGCCAGCAGCCAGGACAGGGGCGACACCGGGGAGCTGTTTTTT